The clone carrying this TCR beta chain appeared many times. Its antigen is unknown. These data come from a study of quantifying T cell responses using KT2 cells. Study-level information: TCR alpha and beta constant-region primers primed reverse transcription of RNA. The second PCR ran as a qPCR until a predetermined fluorescence threshold was reached.

KT2, a clone with a known TCR, was spiked into unfractionated PBMC. Fixed numbers of PBMC received varying amounts of KT2 cells. Whole-study findings and limits: KT2 sequences were detected down to about one KT2 cell per 100,000 PBMC.

Each cDNA got a UMI-containing oligo ligated at its 3' end. An equimolar mix of RC1.1 and RC1.2 primed the beta chain across TRBC1 and TRBC2. TCRdb analysed the UMI-ligation and nested PCR reads with MiXCR anew, one entry per CDR3 protein. There are 40,000 to 60,000 distinct CDR3 sequences in the sample; approximately 10% occur only once, and roughly a tenth lies in the top ten. Germline V CDR1 and CDR2: MGHDK, SYGVNS. CDR3 size: 14 residues. V shed 3 bases, J shed 9 bases, and the junction held 8 bases outside the gene matches. The clonotype originates from a human donor. This chain joins TRBV25-1 and TRBJ2-7, with 10 bases that match TRBD2. Sequenced material: PBMCs spiked with cells of the T cell clone KT2. The CDR3 reads CASSDSLGLARQYF. CDR3 nucleotides: TGTGCCAGCAGTGACTCTCTGGGACTAGCGCGGCAGTACTTC.